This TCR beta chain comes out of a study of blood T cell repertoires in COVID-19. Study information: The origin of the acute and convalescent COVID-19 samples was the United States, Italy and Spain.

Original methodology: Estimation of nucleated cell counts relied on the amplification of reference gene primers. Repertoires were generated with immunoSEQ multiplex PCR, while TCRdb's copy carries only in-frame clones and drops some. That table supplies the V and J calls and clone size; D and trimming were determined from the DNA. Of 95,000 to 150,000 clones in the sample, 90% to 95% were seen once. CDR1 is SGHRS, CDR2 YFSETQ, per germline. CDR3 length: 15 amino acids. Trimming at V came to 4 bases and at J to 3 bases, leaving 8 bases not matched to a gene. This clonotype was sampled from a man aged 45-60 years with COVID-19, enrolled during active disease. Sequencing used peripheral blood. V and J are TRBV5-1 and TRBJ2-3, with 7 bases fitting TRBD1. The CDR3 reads CASSSRGLKTDTQYF. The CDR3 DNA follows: TGCGCCAGCAGCAGCAGGGGGTTGAAGACAGATACGCAGTATTTT.